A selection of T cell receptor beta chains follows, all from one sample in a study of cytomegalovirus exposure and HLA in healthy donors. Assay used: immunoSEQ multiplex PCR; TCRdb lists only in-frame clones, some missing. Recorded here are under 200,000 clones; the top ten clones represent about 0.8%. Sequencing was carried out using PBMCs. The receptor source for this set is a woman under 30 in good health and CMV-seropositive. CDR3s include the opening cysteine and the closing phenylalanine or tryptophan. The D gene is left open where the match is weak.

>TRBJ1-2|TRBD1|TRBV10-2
TGCGCTGCGCGGGAACAGGGGGGGGACTATGGCTACACCTTC
CAAREQGGDYGYTF
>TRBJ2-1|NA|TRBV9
TGTGCCAGCAGCCTCTCAGGGTGGGCCTACAATGAGCAGTTCTTC
CASSLSGWAYNEQFF
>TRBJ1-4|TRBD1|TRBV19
TGTGCGAGCACCCCACAGGGGCGAAGCAATGAAAAACTGTTTTTT
CASTPQGRSNEKLFF
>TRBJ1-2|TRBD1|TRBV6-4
TGTGCCAGCAGTGATGGGACAGGGGGCGTCTATGGCTACACCTTC
CASSDGTGGVYGYTF
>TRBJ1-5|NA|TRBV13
TGTGCCAGCAGCTTAGTAGGGGCCGGGCAGCCCCAGCATTTT
CASSLVGAGQPQHF
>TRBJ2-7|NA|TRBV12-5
TGTGCTAGTGGTTTGACTCACCCGGGCGAGCAGTACTTC
CASGLTHPGEQYF
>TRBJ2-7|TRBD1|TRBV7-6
TGTGCCAGCAGCTTAGACGAGGGACAGGGTCCCTACGAGCAGTACTTC
CASSLDEGQGPYEQYF
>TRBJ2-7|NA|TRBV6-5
TGTGCCAGCAGTTACGCGGAAGGGGACTACGAGCAGTACTTC
CASSYAEGDYEQYF
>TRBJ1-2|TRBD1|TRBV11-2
TGTGCCAGCACCCAAACAGGGGTTTCTCATGGCTACACCTTC
CASTQTGVSHGYTF
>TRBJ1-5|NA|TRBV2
TGTGCCAGCAGTACGGACAGTGGGGAACAGCCCCAGCATTTT
CASSTDSGEQPQHF
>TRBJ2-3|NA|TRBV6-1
TGTGCCAGCAGTGACAGGGGTACGACAGATACGCAGTATTTT
CASSDRGTTDTQYF
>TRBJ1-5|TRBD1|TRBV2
TGTGCCAGCAGTGAAGGGGGACAGGGCCATCAGCCCCAGCATTTT
CASSEGGQGHQPQHF
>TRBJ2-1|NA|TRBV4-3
TGCGCCAGCAGCCAAGATATTGCGGGCTCCTACAATGAGCAGTTCTTC
CASSQDIAGSYNEQFF
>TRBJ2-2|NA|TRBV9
TGTGCCAGCAGCGTAGACAGGAACACCGGGGAGCTGTTTTTT
CASSVDRNTGELFF
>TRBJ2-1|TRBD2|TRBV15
TGTGCCACCAGCGCCGGGACTAGCGATTACAATGAGCAGTTCTTC
CATSAGTSDYNEQFF
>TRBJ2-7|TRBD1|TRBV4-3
TGCGCCAGCAGCCAAGACGGGGGACAGGGGTTCTCCTACGAGCAGTACTTC
CASSQDGGQGFSYEQYF
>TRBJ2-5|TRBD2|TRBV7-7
TGTGCCAGCAGCTTAGTTTACGGGAGGGCCGACGAGACCCAGTACTTC
CASSLVYGRADETQYF
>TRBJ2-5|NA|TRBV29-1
TGCAGCGTTGAATTGTACGGAAGGGAGCAGTACTTC
CSVELYGREQYF
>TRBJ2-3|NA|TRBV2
TGTGCCAGCAGTGAACGGGGTAGCGTCGATACGCAGTATTTT
CASSERGSVDTQYF
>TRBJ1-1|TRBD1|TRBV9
TGTGCCAGCAGCGTAGTTGGACAGGTGAACACTGAAGCTTTCTTT
CASSVVGQVNTEAFF
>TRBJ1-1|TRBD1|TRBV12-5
TGTGCTAGTGGTTTGGGTCGGGACAGGGTCTGGACTGAAGCTTTCTTT
CASGLGRDRVWTEAFF
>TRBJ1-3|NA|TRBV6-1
TGTGCCAGCAGTGAAAATCCGCCAGTGTCGGGAAACACCATATATTTT
CASSENPPVSGNTIYF
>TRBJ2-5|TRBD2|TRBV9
TGTGCCAGCAGCCCCAGTCCCCGGGGGGGGCAAGAGACCCAGTACTTC
CASSPSPRGGQETQYF
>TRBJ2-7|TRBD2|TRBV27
TGTGCCAGCAGTTTATCGGGACTAGCGGGTGTGTACGAGCAGTACTTC
CASSLSGLAGVYEQYF
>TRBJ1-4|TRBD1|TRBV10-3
TGTGCCATCAGTGAGTCGACAGGGGGTGGTGAAAAACTGTTTTTT
CAISESTGGGEKLFF
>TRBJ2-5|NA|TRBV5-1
TGCGCCAGCAGCTCCGGGACACCCAGGGAGACCCAGTACTTC
CASSSGTPRETQYF
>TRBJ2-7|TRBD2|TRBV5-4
TGTGCCAGCAGCTTCGGCGCGGGAGTCGGCAGGTACGAGCAGTACTTC
CASSFGAGVGRYEQYF
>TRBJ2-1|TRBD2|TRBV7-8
TGTGCCACCTCTGCCGGCGGGAGGGACAATGAGCAGTTCTTC
CATSAGGRDNEQFF
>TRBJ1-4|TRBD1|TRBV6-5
TGTGCCAGCAGTTACAGCAGGGGGCTGGGTGAAAAACTGTTTTTT
CASSYSRGLGEKLFF